Listed here is a single T cell receptor (beta chain). Its matching antigen is unknown. One junction end disagrees with the germline gene, perhaps due to a read error. The read halts 3 residues ahead of the CDR3 end, with the missing end drawn from the germline J gene. CDR1 ENHRY and CDR2 SYGVKD come from the germline V gene. The CDR3 sequence is 13 residues long. The sample belongs to a study of T cells in women clearing cervical HPV infection. Study in general: Case blood drawn at lesion detection; control blood after infection cleared. HLA type could not be excluded as a confounder.

Study conclusions and caveats: CIN3+ cases had significantly higher TCR richness than controls; evenness did not differ. Controls had more TRBV6-7 (0.16%) than cases (approximately 0.11%).

The method was immunoSEQ multiplex PCR; TCRdb's version includes in-frame clones alone and lacks a portion of them. The clone table shows roughly 34,000 clones, with the ten largest holding about 7%. The specimen sequenced was blood buffy coat. This clonotype originated in a woman between 18 and 70 years old with a cervical HPV16 infection that either progressed to CIN3+ or cleared (not recorded which). This chain uses TRBV10-3 with TRBJ1-2; TRBD1 might be the D (6 bases). The CDR3 spells CAISGGRGDGYTF. The CDR3 bases that were read are TGTGCCATTAGTGGGGGCCGTGGCGATGGC.